These 26 T cell receptor beta chains were all obtained from the same sample, sequenced in a study of shared clonotypes between healthy human individuals. Naive CD8 cells were CD45RO-negative, positively selected for CCR7, excluding terminally differentiated effector memory CD45RA+ cells. Repertoires were generated with immunoSEQ multiplex PCR, while TCRdb's copy carries only in-frame clones and drops some. The sample holds some 1,900,000 clones, less than 95% seen once. The specimen was naive CD8+ T cells sorted from blood. The receptors stem from a man between 18 and 35 years old in good health.

This rearrangement joins TRBV28 to TRBJ2-7; D possibly corresponds to TRBD1 (6 bases). The germline gives CDR1 MDHEN, CDR2 SYDVKM. This CDR3 comprises 15 residues. The V gene lost 7 bases and the J gene lost 2 bases, with 18 bases spanning the gap. The CDR3 DNA is TGTGCCAGCAAGGACCCAGGGGACGGCGCCTACGAGCAGTACTTC. This encodes CASKDPGDGAYEQYF.

The rearrangement uses TRBV11-2 and TRBJ2-7; no clear D. The V and J ends lost 0 bases and 1 base respectively, with 16 bases between them. The CDR3 has 17 residues. Germline V gene data show CDR1 as SGHAT and CDR2 as FQNNGV. CDR3 loop: CASSLDLRLADSYEQYF. CDR3 bases: TGTGCCAGCAGCTTAGATCTTCGTTTGGCGGATTCCTACGAGCAGTACTTC.

The CDR3 coding sequence is TGTGCCAGCAGTCCCCTAAGAGGGATTGGACAGAGAGACTTGAACACTGAAGCTTTCTTT. Its protein product is CASSPLRGIGQRDLNTEAFF. This chain joins TRBV28 and TRBJ1-1; TRBD1 is a possible D gene (6 bases). Germline assignment: CDR1 MDHEN and CDR2 SYDVKM. The CDR3 has 20 amino acids. Between the trimmed V and J ends, which lost 5 bases and 0 bases, there was a span of 28 bases.

V usage is TRBV13 and J usage is TRBJ1-4; D uncertain. Trimming stripped 1 base from V and 6 bases from J, with 9 bases between. Per the germline V gene, CDR1 is PRHDT and CDR2 is FYEKMQ (reference sequence). The length of the CDR3 is 14 residues. This chain's CDR3 is CASSLAQTDEKLFF. The DNA for the CDR3 is TGTGCCAGCAGCTTAGCACAGACGGATGAAAAACTGTTTTTT.

This chain links TRBV7-9 with TRBJ2-7, with D maybe TRBD2 (6 bases). The CDR3 is 15 residues long. Germline V gives CDR1 SEHNR, CDR2 FQNEAQ (reference sequence). V was trimmed by 6 bases and J by 5 bases, leaving 20 bases between them. The CDR3 DNA is TGTGCCAGCAGGGGGCGGGGCAGCGATTATAACGAGCAGTACTTC. Protein: CASRGRGSDYNEQYF.

This chain connects TRBV2 to TRBJ2-7; a weak D match, TRBD2 (6 bases). This CDR3 spans 13 amino acids. Germline V gene data show CDR1 as SNHLY and CDR2 as FYNNEI. The V and J ends lost 7 bases and 4 bases respectively, with 14 bases between them. CDR3 loop: CASTWTTEYEQYF. CDR3 bases: TGTGCCAGCACCTGGACTACCGAATACGAGCAGTACTTC.

CDR3 in DNA: TGTGCCATCAGTGACCCGGGACTAGCGAGTAGGGAAGGGGGCTACGAGCAGTACTTC. This sequence encodes CAISDPGLASREGGYEQYF. The chain uses TRBV10-3 and TRBJ2-7, with 10 nucleotides matching TRBD2. There are 19 residues in the CDR3. Trimming took 3 bases from V and 3 from J; bases not matched to a gene: 17. CDR1 and CDR2 (germline): ENHRY, SYGVKD.

As regards this clone: Within the sample, other DNA sequences also encode this same CDR3. V gene TRBV9 combines with J gene TRBJ2-7, with 8 bases lining up with TRBD1. V lost 0 bases, J lost 1 base, and 3 bases stayed unmatched. CDR1 is SGDLS, CDR2 YYNGEE, per germline. The CDR3 is 15 amino acids. This CDR3 is CASSVGQGASYEQYF. CDR3 coding DNA: TGTGCCAGCAGCGTAGGGCAGGGGGCGTCCTACGAGCAGTACTTC.

This sequence joins TRBV7-9 and TRBJ2-3; D could derive from TRBD1 or TRBD2 (5 bases each). Between the trimmed V and J ends, which lost 1 base and 6 bases, there was a span of 14 bases. From germline, CDR1 is SEHNR and CDR2 FQNEAQ (reference sequence). The CDR3 is 15 residues long. CDR3 residues: CASSLVGPGTDTQYF. The CDR3 DNA is TGTGCCAGCAGCTTAGTGGGACCTGGAACGGATACGCAGTATTTT.

The chain recombines TRBV7-9 with TRBJ2-1; TRBD1 agrees at 8 bases. Germline CDR1 and CDR2: SEHNR and FQNEAQ (reference sequence). CDR3 size: 17 residues. With V trimmed by 2 bases and J by 6 bases, 12 bases remained unmatched. The CDR3 nucleotides are TGTGCCAGCAGCTTAAGTCGTGGACAGGGCCCCACCAATGAGCAGTTCTTC. Its protein is CASSLSRGQGPTNEQFF.

Points on this clone: Other DNA sequences in the sample encode the same CDR3. This chain uses TRBV11-2 with TRBJ2-7, with D perhaps being TRBD1 or TRBD2 (5 bases each). The V gene lost 3 bases and the J gene lost 4 bases, with 10 bases spanning the gap. The CDR3 consists of 13 residues. The germline gives CDR1 SGHAT, CDR2 FQNNGV. The CDR3 loop is CASSFGTSYEQYF. CDR3 bases: TGTGCCAGCAGCTTCGGGACCTCTTACGAGCAGTACTTC. The full variable domain, with the rest looked up from reference TRBV11-2 and TRBJ2-7, is EAGVAQSPRYKIIEKRQSVAFWCNPISGHATLYWYQQILGQGPKLLIQFQNNGVVDDSQLPKDRFSAERLKGVDSTLKIQPAKLEDSAVYLCASSFGTSYEQYFGPGTRLTVT.

J is TRBJ1-6 and V is TRBV4-1; unclear D gene. CDR3 size: 16 residues. Germline CDR1 is MGHRA and CDR2 is YSYEKL. V was clipped by 1 base and J by 5 bases, with 12 bases between them. The CDR3 DNA follows: TGCGCCAGCAGCCAAGTTGAATGGGCCGATAATTCACCCCTCCACTTT. Protein product: CASSQVEWADNSPLHF.

V is TRBV5-1 and J is TRBJ2-1, with 10 bases identical to TRBD1. The CDR3 consists of 15 residues. In germline, CDR1 is SGHRS, CDR2 YFSETQ. Trimming cost V 0 bases and J 8 bases; bases outside gene matches: 5. CDR3 amino acids: CASSLGTGGLDEQFF. The DNA of the CDR3 is TGCGCCAGCAGCTTGGGGACAGGGGGACTGGATGAGCAGTTCTTC. Together with reference TRBV5-1 and TRBJ2-1, the CDR3 gives the full variable domain: KAGVTQTPRYLIKTRGQQVTLSCSPISGHRSVSWYQQTPGQGLQFLFEYFSETQRNKGNFPGRFSGRQFSNSRSEMNVSTLELGDSALYLCASSLGTGGLDEQFFGPGTRLTVL.

This rearrangement joins TRBV7-9 to TRBJ1-5; TRBD1 aligns across 11 bases. This CDR3 region has 16 residues. CDR1 SEHNR and CDR2 FQNEAQ come from the germline V gene (reference sequence). V was clipped by 2 bases and J by 5 bases; unmatched bases: 5. For the CDR3, the DNA is TGTGCCAGCAGCTTATGGGGACAGGGGGGTGATCAGCCCCAGCATTTT. As protein: CASSLWGQGGDQPQHF.

As regards this clone: This same CDR3 is encoded by further DNA sequences in the sample. The chain links TRBV19 to TRBJ1-1, with D hard to call. This CDR3 comprises 14 residues. Germline V lookup: CDR1 LNHDA, CDR2 SQIVND (reference sequence). Trimming shortened V by 0 bases and J by 3 bases, and 8 bases separated the two germline ends. This chain's CDR3 is CASSIDGEDTEAFF. The CDR3 DNA is TGTGCCAGTAGTATAGATGGGGAGGACACTGAAGCTTTCTTT.

The chain joins TRBV30 to TRBJ1-4, with D uncertain. The CDR3 sequence is 14 residues long. V shed 0 bases and J shed 6 bases, with 11 bases lying between them. Germline V gene data show CDR1 as GTSNPN and CDR2 as SVGIG (reference sequence). This CDR3 reads CAWSVGQIYEKLFF. CDR3 DNA sequence: TGTGCCTGGAGTGTGGGTCAAATATATGAAAAACTGTTTTTT.

The J gene is TRBJ2-7, the V gene TRBV7-9, with no clear D. Trimming pared 1 base from V and 5 bases from J, leaving 9 bases between. Germline lookup yields CDR1 SEHNR and CDR2 FQNEAQ (reference sequence). CDR3 length equals 13 residues. The CDR3 region has the DNA TGTGCCAGCAGCTTAGAATTAGAGAACGAGCAGTACTTC. Its protein product is CASSLELENEQYF. Based on the CDR3 plus reference TRBV7-9 and TRBJ2-7, the full variable domain is DTGVSQNPRHKITKRGQNVTFRCDPISEHNRLYWYRQTLGQGPEFLTYFQNEAQLEKSRLLSDRFSAERPKGSFSTLEIQRTEQGDSAMYLCASSLELENEQYFGPGTRLTVT.

This chain connects TRBV6-6 to TRBJ2-2, with 10 bases matching TRBD2. Germline values: CDR1 MNHNY, CDR2 SVGAGI (reference sequence). The CDR3 runs to 16 residues. J lost 6 bases, V lost 2 bases, and 6 bases had no gene match. As DNA, the CDR3 is TGTGCCAGCAGTTACCAACTAGCGGGAATGCCCGGGGAGCTGTTTTTT. Its translation is CASSYQLAGMPGELFF.

The chain has TRBV6-1 and TRBJ2-7; D remains ambiguous. The CDR3 has 13 amino acids. Germline V CDR1 and CDR2: MNHNS, SASEGT. V lost 3 bases and J lost 2, with 8 bases in between. The CDR3 DNA sequence: TGTGCCAGCAGTGACGATAGAGCCTACGAGCAGTACTTC. As protein: CASSDDRAYEQYF.

J is TRBJ2-7 and V is TRBV29-1; the match to TRBD1 covers 7 bases. CDR1 is SQVTM, CDR2 ANQGSEA, per germline. The CDR3 has 15 residues. The V and J ends lost 0 bases and 5 bases, in that order; junction bases with no gene match: 10. This CDR3 is CSVEDLRQGIDEQYF. CDR3 bases: TGCAGCGTTGAAGATCTGAGACAGGGTATCGACGAGCAGTACTTC.

The J gene is TRBJ2-1, the V gene TRBV25-1; TRBD2 aligns across 9 bases. V lost 8 bases and J lost 9; bases outside the gene matches: 8. CDR1 and CDR2 (germline): MGHDK, SYGVNS. The CDR3 covers 13 residues. CDR3 bases: TGTGCCAGCTATCTAGCGGGAAGTGTTGAGCAGTTCTTC. It specifies CASYLAGSVEQFF. The complete variable domain, with remaining parts taken from reference TRBV25-1 and TRBJ2-1, reads EADIYQTPRYLVIGTGKKITLECSQTMGHDKMYWYQQDPGMELHLIHYSYGVNSTEKGDLSSESTVSRIRTEHFPLTLESARPSHTSQYLCASYLAGSVEQFFGPGTRLTVL.

The rearrangement links TRBV9 to TRBJ1-4; 7 nucleotides line up with TRBD1. The CDR3 runs 13 residues. Trimming took 4 bases from V and 6 from J; bases not matched to a gene: 3. Germline V gene sequence: CDR1 SGDLS, CDR2 YYNGEE. The CDR3 protein is CASSIDRDEKLFF. The CDR3 coding sequence is TGTGCCAGCAGCATCGACAGGGATGAAAAACTGTTTTTT. The full variable domain, with the rest looked up from reference TRBV9 and TRBJ1-4, is DSGVTQTPKHLITATGQRVTLRCSPRSGDLSVYWYQQSLDQGLQFLIQYYNGEERAKGNILERFSAQQFPDLHSELNLSSLELGDSALYFCASSIDRDEKLFFGSGTQLSVL.

In DNA form, the CDR3 reads TGTGCCAGCAGTGACCCCGGGGCTAGCGGGGATTCCGGGTACTTC. Translating gives CASSDPGASGDSGYF. V is TRBV2 and J is TRBJ2-7, with TRBD2 identical over 9 bases. Germline CDR1 is SNHLY and CDR2 is FYNNEI. The CDR3 loop spans 15 amino acids. After removal of 3 bases from V and 12 bases from J, the junction contained 15 bases not matched to a gene.

In this sample, this clone turned up once. The chain couples TRBV4-3 to TRBJ1-3; D gene ambiguous. V was pared by 0 bases and J by 2 bases, with 5 bases between. This CDR3 region has 14 residues. Germline V gene sequence: CDR1 LGHNA, CDR2 YSLEER. Here the CDR3 DNA reads TGCGCCAGCAGCCAAGAGGTCCCTGGAAACACCATATATTTT. Translation: CASSQEVPGNTIYF.

Concerning this clone itself: This same CDR3 is encoded by further DNA sequences in the sample. The chain employs TRBV4-3 and TRBJ2-7, with D possibly matching TRBD1 (6 bases). The germline V and J ends were trimmed by 0 bases and 3 bases, with 12 bases remaining between them. CDR1 is LGHNA and CDR2 is YSLEER in the germline V gene. The CDR3 has 15 residues. The CDR3 DNA sequence: TGCGCCAGCAGCCAAGACCCCGGGACAATCTACGAGCAGTACTTC. Its protein is CASSQDPGTIYEQYF.

The V call is TRBV11-3, the J call TRBJ1-1; D uncertain. V lost 1 base to trimming and J lost 6 bases, with 12 bases between them. The germline V gene has CDR1 SGHNT and CDR2 YENEEA. The CDR3 extends over 14 amino acids. CDR3 nucleotides: TGTGCCAGCAGCTTAGGTGTAGTGTGCGCTGAAGCTTTCTTT. Protein product: CASSLGVVCAEAFF.